The 30 T cell receptor beta chains listed next were all sequenced from one sample in a study of blood T cell repertoires in COVID-19. Profiling relied on immunoSEQ multiplex PCR, and the TCRdb table lists in-frame clones only, not all of them. The sample lists 95,000 to 120,000 clones, about 85% occurring once. Input material: peripheral blood. These receptors all come from a middle-aged man with acute or convalescent COVID-19.

The chain recombines TRBV5-1 with TRBJ2-1; TRBD1 matches at 8 bases. With V trimmed by 5 bases and J by 3 bases, 7 bases remained unmatched. The CDR3 is 15 residues long. CDR1 SGHRS and CDR2 YFSETQ come from the germline V gene. In nucleotides, the CDR3 is TGCGCCAGCAGTGGCTCTGGACAGGGCTACAATGAGCAGTTCTTC. It yields the protein CASSGSGQGYNEQFF.

The V gene is TRBV6-5, the J gene TRBJ2-5, with 8 bases aligning to TRBD1. With 6 bases clipped from V and 5 bases from J, the junction kept 8 bases outside the gene matches. Germline V CDR1 and CDR2: MNHEY, SVGAGI. The CDR3 contains 14 residues. The CDR3 DNA is TGTGCCAGCAGCTCGCAGGGGGCGTGGGAGACCCAGTACTTC. It translates to CASSSQGAWETQYF.

This clone was seen a single time. The gene calls are TRBV4-3 and TRBJ1-4; no firm D call. Per the germline V gene, CDR1 is LGHNA and CDR2 is YSLEER. CDR3 length: 16 amino acids. The V end was cut by 0 bases, the J end by 4 bases, with 12 bases between. The CDR3 sequence: CASSQDYPGFNEKLFF. The CDR3 DNA sequence: TGCGCCAGCAGCCAAGATTATCCGGGTTTTAATGAAAAACTGTTTTTT.

The chain recombines TRBV7-3 with TRBJ1-1; no clear D gene. Trimming left V 2 bases short and J 3 bases short, with 10 bases between. The CDR3 spans 14 residues. Germline CDR1 reads SGHTA; CDR2 reads FQGTGA. The CDR3 DNA is TGTGCCAGCAGCTTATATCGGGAGGACACTGAAGCTTTCTTT. As protein: CASSLYREDTEAFF.

The V call is TRBV7-7, the J call TRBJ2-3; 8 positions agree with TRBD2. Germline assignment: CDR1 SSHAT and CDR2 FNYEAQ (reference sequence). CDR3 length equals 15 residues. Trimming cost V 5 bases and J 4 bases; bases outside gene matches: 8. The CDR3 DNA follows: TGTGCCAGCAGCCTTACTAGCGGAGTCTCAGATACGCAGTATTTT. Its protein is CASSLTSGVSDTQYF.

The chain carries TRBV5-6 and TRBJ2-3; unclear D gene. The V and J ends lost 4 bases and 1 base respectively, with 4 bases between them. The CDR3 contains 12 residues. From germline, CDR1 is SGHDT and CDR2 YYEEEE. The CDR3 region is CASSEGTDTQYF. CDR3 nucleotides: TGTGCCAGCAGCGAGGGCACAGATACGCAGTATTTT.

This chain joins TRBV19 and TRBJ1-5, with a weak D call TRBD1 (6 bases). CDR3 length: 13 amino acids. Trimming shortened V by 6 bases and J by 4 bases, and 10 bases separated the two germline ends. Germline V gene data show CDR1 as LNHDA and CDR2 as SQIVND (reference sequence). This chain's CDR3 is CASSDRWNQPQHF. In DNA, the CDR3 is TGTGCCAGTAGCGACAGGTGGAATCAGCCCCAGCATTTT.

This rearrangement joins TRBV6-5 to TRBJ2-3; D not certain. This CDR3 has 13 amino acids. With 2 bases removed from V and 0 bases from J, the gap between germline ends came to 3 bases. CDR1 is MNHEY and CDR2 is SVGAGI in the germline V gene. CDR3 sequence: CASSYASTDTQYF. The CDR3 coding sequence is TGTGCCAGCAGTTACGCGAGCACAGATACGCAGTATTTT.

The V gene is TRBV6-5, the J gene TRBJ2-7, with TRBD1 as a possible D gene (5 bases). The CDR3 spans 15 residues. Germline-derived CDR1 and CDR2 are MNHEY and SVGAGI. V gave up 0 bases and J gave up 6 bases, with 15 bases separating them. DNA for the CDR3: TGTGCCAGCAGTTACTCTCCCAGGGATGGTGTCGAGCAGTACTTC. It codes for CASSYSPRDGVEQYF.

The chain employs TRBV30 and TRBJ1-3, with D hard to call. With 0 bases removed from V and 3 bases from J, the gap between germline ends came to 3 bases. The CDR3 contains 12 residues. CDR1 and CDR2 (germline): GTSNPN, SVGIG (reference sequence). This chain's CDR3 is CAWSVLGNTIYF. Written as DNA, the CDR3 is TGTGCCTGGAGTGTACTTGGAAACACCATATATTTT.

The chain uses TRBV19 and TRBJ1-2; 7 bases map to TRBD1. Germline V gene data show CDR1 as LNHDA and CDR2 as SQIVND (reference sequence). V was pared by 3 bases and J by 7 bases, with 5 bases of the junction left unmatched. This CDR3 spans 13 amino acids. CDR3 region: CASSIKTGSGYTF. CDR3 bases: TGTGCCAGTAGTATTAAGACAGGGTCTGGCTACACCTTC.

V is TRBV27 and J is TRBJ2-3; possible D gene TRBD2, 6 bases. There are 14 residues in the CDR3. V gave up 5 bases and J gave up 2 bases, with 11 bases separating them. In germline, CDR1 is MNHEY, CDR2 SMNVEV (reference sequence). CDR3 loop: CASSTRDFTDTQYF. In DNA form, the CDR3 reads TGTGCCAGCAGTACCCGGGACTTCACAGATACGCAGTATTTT.

The chain combines TRBV21-1 with TRBJ1-6; the D segment call TRBD1 is taken from the table without a DNA check. TRBV21-1 represents a pseudogene. This CDR3 is built from 14 residues. Here the CDR3 reads CASSKTGANSPLHF. The CDR3 DNA reads as TGTGCCAGCAGCAAAACAGGGGCTAATTCACCCCTCCACTTT.

The CDR3 DNA follows: TGCGCCAGCAGCTCGCCATCCGACAGGGCTAACTATGGCTACACCTTC. Amino acids: CASSSPSDRANYGYTF. The chain couples TRBV5-1 to TRBJ1-2; TRBD1 aligns across 7 bases. This CDR3 is built from 16 residues. Germline CDR1 and CDR2: SGHRS and YFSETQ. Losses at the gene ends were 3 bases for V and 0 bases for J; bases not matched to a gene: 8.

The genes are TRBV3-1 (or the pseudogene TRBV3-2) and TRBJ2-1, with 9 nucleotides matching TRBD2. Per the germline V gene, CDR1 is LGHDT and CDR2 is YNNKEL (reference sequence). The J segment lost 6 bases and the V segment lost 2 bases, leaving 5 bases of the junction unmatched. This CDR3 contains 15 residues. The DNA of the CDR3 is TGTGCCAGCAGCCAACTACCAGCGGGGGGCAATGAGCAGTTCTTC. Protein sequence: CASSQLPAGGNEQFF.

The chain joins TRBV18 to TRBJ1-1, with D possibly matching TRBD1 (6 bases). Germline V lookup: CDR1 KGHSH, CDR2 LQKENI. The CDR3 is 13 amino acids. V was trimmed by 7 bases and J by 5 bases, leaving 14 bases between them. The DNA of the CDR3 is TGTGCCAGCTTAGGAGAACAGGGAACTGAAGCTTTCTTT. Amino acid sequence: CASLGEQGTEAFF.

The chain combines TRBV28 with TRBJ1-5, with a possible D match to TRBD1 (5 bases). The CDR3 has 19 amino acids. The V and J ends lost 1 base and 5 bases respectively, with 24 bases between them. CDR1 is MDHEN, CDR2 SYDVKM, per germline. In DNA form, the CDR3 reads TGTGCCAGCAGTTTATTCCATACTCGGGGCACGGGGGGATATCAGCCCCAGCATTTT. Its translation: CASSLFHTRGTGGYQPQHF.

The V call is TRBV12-5, the J call TRBJ2-3; D may be TRBD2 (7 bases). CDR1 and CDR2 (germline): LGHNT, FRNRAP. This CDR3 is built from 16 residues. Between the trimmed V and J ends, which lost 6 bases and 0 bases, there was a span of 16 bases. CDR3: CASGLRGGGSTDTQYF. In nucleotides, the CDR3 is TGTGCTAGTGGCCTCCGCGGGGGCGGGAGCACAGATACGCAGTATTTT.

The chain employs TRBV9 and TRBJ1-1; D may be TRBD1 (5 bases). The V gene's germline CDR1 is SGDLS and CDR2 YYNGEE. The CDR3 length is 15 residues. With 0 bases removed from V and 1 base from J, the gap between germline ends came to 10 bases. In DNA, the CDR3 is TGTGCCAGCAGCGTAGTCCCGACAGAGAACACTGAAGCTTTCTTT. Protein product: CASSVVPTENTEAFF.

DNA of the CDR3: TGTGCCAGCAAACCTCCCGGGACTAGAACCAATGAGCAGTTCTTC. It codes for CASKPPGTRTNEQFF. The chain recombines TRBV7-9 with TRBJ2-1, with 8 bases identical to TRBD2. Looked up from germline, CDR1 is SEHNR and CDR2 is FQNEAQ (reference sequence). V lost 7 bases to trimming and J lost 6 bases; unmatched junction nucleotides: 11. The CDR3 consists of 15 residues.

The V gene is TRBV7-2, the J gene TRBJ2-7; weak D call: TRBD1 (6 bases). The CDR3 consists of 13 residues. Germline V lookup: CDR1 SGHTA, CDR2 FQGNSA. V dropped 4 bases and J dropped 2 bases, with 9 bases sitting between them. CDR3 sequence (DNA): TGTGCCAGCAGCTCCGGACAGCCCTACGAGCAGTACTTC. Translating it yields CASSSGQPYEQYF.

The chain couples TRBV4-3 to TRBJ2-7; 9 bases are shared with TRBD2. This CDR3 is 15 amino acids long. Trimming took 4 bases from V and 2 from J; bases not matched to a gene: 6. Germline-derived CDR1 and CDR2 are LGHNA and YSLEER. CDR3 sequence reads: CASSPVAGAAYEQYF. In DNA form, the CDR3 reads TGCGCCAGCAGCCCTGTAGCGGGGGCGGCCTACGAGCAGTACTTC.

V usage is TRBV27 and J usage is TRBJ1-6, with D possibly being TRBD1 (5 bases). CDR1 MNHEY and CDR2 SMNVEV come from the germline V gene (reference sequence). This CDR3 has 14 amino acids. The V end was cut by 5 bases, the J end by 9 bases, with 14 bases between. In DNA form, the CDR3 reads TGTGCCAGCAGTCTCAGGGTCTTCGGTTCACCCCTCCACTTT. It yields the protein CASSLRVFGSPLHF.

The chain recombines TRBV5-3 with TRBJ2-7, with D possibly being TRBD1 (6 bases). TRBV5-3 has ORF status, its function being uncertain. The CDR3 consists of 12 residues. V lost 7 bases and J 1 base, leaving 9 bases between the germline ends. The CDR3 region is CARGGTSYEQYF. CDR3 DNA sequence: TGTGCCAGAGGGGGCACATCCTACGAGCAGTACTTC.

The rearrangement uses TRBV5-6 and TRBJ1-6, with D tentatively TRBD1 (5 bases). CDR3 length: 16 residues. V was trimmed by 0 bases and J by 8 bases, leaving 15 bases between them. Germline V gene sequence: CDR1 SGHDT, CDR2 YYEEEE. The CDR3 DNA is TGTGCCAGCAGCTTGGCCCGCAGGGAAATAGATTCACCCCTCCACTTT. Translation gives CASSLARREIDSPLHF.

The rearrangement links TRBV5-4 to TRBJ1-1, with 8 bases aligning to TRBD1. This CDR3 comprises 16 residues. Germline V CDR1 and CDR2: SGHNT, YYREEE (reference sequence). V was clipped by 1 base and J by 3 bases; unmatched bases: 8. This CDR3 reads CASSLPGGALYTEAFF. The CDR3 DNA reads TGTGCCAGCAGCTTGCCAGGGGGCGCATTGTACACTGAAGCTTTCTTT. The complete variable domain, with remaining parts taken from reference TRBV5-4 and TRBJ1-1, reads ETGVTQSPTHLIKTRGQQVTLRCSSQSGHNTVSWYQQALGQGPQFIFQYYREEENGRGNFPPRFSGLQFPNYSSELNVNALELDDSALYLCASSLPGGALYTEAFFGQGTRLTVV.

V gene TRBV3-1 (or the pseudogene TRBV3-2) combines with J gene TRBJ2-6, with D possibly being TRBD2 (5 bases). CDR1 is LGHDT and CDR2 is YNNKEL in the germline V gene (reference sequence). V was shortened by 2 bases and J by 4 bases, with 6 bases between the two germline ends. This CDR3 is 14 amino acids long. CDR3 amino acids: CASSQRGGANVLTF. The CDR3 bases are TGTGCCAGCAGCCAAAGAGGGGGGGCCAACGTCCTGACTTTC.

This clone was found once. This rearrangement joins TRBV27 to TRBJ2-3; 8 bases line up with TRBD1. CDR3 size: 14 residues. The V gene's germline CDR1 is MNHEY and CDR2 SMNVEV (reference sequence). J lost 6 bases, V lost 7 bases, and 9 bases had no gene match. The chain's CDR3 is CASTADRDDDTQYF. The CDR3 DNA follows: TGTGCCAGCACCGCGGACAGGGACGATGATACGCAGTATTTT.

CDR3 DNA: TGTGCCAGCTCACCATACACCGGGACAGCCTTGAACGAGCAGTACTTC. Translation: CASSPYTGTALNEQYF. The rearrangement joins TRBV18 to TRBJ2-7; 7 nucleotides match TRBD1. Germline values: CDR1 KGHSH, CDR2 LQKENI. There are 16 residues in the CDR3. V trimming: 2 bases; J trimming: 5 bases; junction bases outside the gene matches: 12.

The gene calls are TRBV7-8 and TRBJ2-3; 11 bases are a match to TRBD1. Germline trimming cut 4 bases from V and 4 bases from J; bases unmatched to any gene: 7. Per germline, CDR1 SGHVS and CDR2 FQNEAQ. The CDR3 runs to 16 residues. CDR3: CASSSLDRGLADTQYF. CDR3 coding DNA: TGTGCCAGCAGCTCCCTGGACAGGGGGCTCGCAGATACGCAGTATTTT.